This T cell receptor beta chain appears in the sequencing data of a study of T cell responses to AZD1222 COVID-19 vaccine. Study context: Second-dose intervals of approximately 4 or approximately 12 weeks were pooled.

The method was immunoSEQ multiplex PCR; TCRdb's version includes in-frame clones alone and lacks a portion of them. The profile covers 150,000 to 200,000 clones, with 85% to 95% appearing a single time and approximately 0.64% taken by the ten largest. Regarding the study as a whole: Baseline seropositivity characterized only six AZD1222 recipients. Repertoires were obtained only post-peak T cell response.

J gave up 7 bases and V 5 bases, and 20 bases lay outside the gene matches. Germline V gives CDR1 MDHEN, CDR2 SYDVKM. The CDR3 length is 19 residues. Worth noting for this clone: What it binds is unknown.

This receptor was taken from an adult in good health. Sequencing was performed on peripheral blood, taken on day 0 of AZD1222 vaccination. The V call is TRBV28, the J call TRBJ2-2; 9 bases are shared with TRBD1. DNA for the CDR3: TGTGCCAGCAGTCCCCTGGGACAGGGTACCCCGCTTATGAGCGGGGAGCTGTTTTTT. It encodes CASSPLGQGTPLMSGELFF.